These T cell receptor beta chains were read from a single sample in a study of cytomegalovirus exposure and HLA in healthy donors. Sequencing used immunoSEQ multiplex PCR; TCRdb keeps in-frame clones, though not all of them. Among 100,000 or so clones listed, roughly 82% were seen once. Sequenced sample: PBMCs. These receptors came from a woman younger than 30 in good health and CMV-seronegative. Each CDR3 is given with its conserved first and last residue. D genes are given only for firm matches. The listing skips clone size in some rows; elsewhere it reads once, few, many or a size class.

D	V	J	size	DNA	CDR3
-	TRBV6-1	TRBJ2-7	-	TGTGCCAGCAGGGACAGAATCTACGAGCAGTACTTC	CASRDRIYEQYF
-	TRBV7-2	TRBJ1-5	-	TGTGCCAGCAGCTTAGGGCTCCGGCCCCAGCATTTT	CASSLGLRPQHF
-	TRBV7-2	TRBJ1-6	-	TGTGCCAGCAGCTTACAGGGGTACTATAATTCACCCCTCCACTTT	CASSLQGYYNSPLHF
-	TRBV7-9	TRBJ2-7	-	TGTGCCAGCAGCTCATCGCCCGGGTCGTTCTCCGAGCAGTACTTC	CASSSSPGSFSEQYF
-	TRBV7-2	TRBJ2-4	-	TGTGCCAGCAGCTTAGGAGAGGTTGGAACGAACATTCAGTACTTC	CASSLGEVGTNIQYF
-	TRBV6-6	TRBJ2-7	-	TGTGCCAGCAGTTACCCCGCGGGGGAGCAGTACTTC	CASSYPAGEQYF
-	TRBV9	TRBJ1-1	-	TGTGCCAGCAGCGTAGCCCCCAGGGCTGAAGCTTTCTTT	CASSVAPRAEAFF
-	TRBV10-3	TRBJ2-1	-	TGTGCCATCAGCCAGGGGAGCTCCTACAATGAGCAGTTCTTC	CAISQGSSYNEQFF
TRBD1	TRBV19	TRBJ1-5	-	TGTGCCAGTAGTATTATGTCAGGGGGCCGACAGCCCCAGCATTTT	CASSIMSGGRQPQHF
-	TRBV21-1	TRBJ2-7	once	TGTGCCAGCACCCCACCGGGACTAGCGGGAGCCCAGGAGTACTTC	CASTPPGLAGAQEYF
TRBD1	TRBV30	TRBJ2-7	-	TGTGCCTGGAGTGCCCAGACAGGGGGAGCCTACGAGCAGTACTTC	CAWSAQTGGAYEQYF
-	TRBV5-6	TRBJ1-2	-	TGTGCCAGCAGCTTAATCGGAGGAGGCTACACCTTC	CASSLIGGGYTF
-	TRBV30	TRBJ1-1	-	TGTGCCTGGAGCCCGACTGGGGGGTCGCGCACTGAAGCTTTCTTT	CAWSPTGGSRTEAFF
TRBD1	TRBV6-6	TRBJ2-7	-	TGTGCCAGCAGCCCCGGCAGGGGGTCTTCCTACGAGCAGTACTTC	CASSPGRGSSYEQYF
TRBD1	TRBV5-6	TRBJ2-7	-	TGTGCCAGCAGCTTGGAGACAGGGGGGGCCTACGAGCAGTACTTC	CASSLETGGAYEQYF
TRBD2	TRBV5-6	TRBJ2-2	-	TGTGCCAGCAGCTTGTATTTTCTGGGGGACTATAACACCGGGGAGCTGTTTTTT	CASSLYFLGDYNTGELFF
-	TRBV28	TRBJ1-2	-	TGTGCCAGCAGTCCCTCCCCTAACTATGGCTACACCTTC	CASSPSPNYGYTF
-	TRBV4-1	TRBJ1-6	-	TGCGCCAGCAGCCAAGGGGCCGTTAAAGTTTCACCCCTCCACTTT	CASSQGAVKVSPLHF
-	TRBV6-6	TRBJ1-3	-	TGTGCCAGCAGTTACCCAGGGGACCGCTCTGGAAACACCATATATTTT	CASSYPGDRSGNTIYF
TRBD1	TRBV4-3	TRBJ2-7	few	TGCGCCAGCAGCCAAGACGCCGGGACAGGGGGTTACGAGCAGTACTTC	CASSQDAGTGGYEQYF
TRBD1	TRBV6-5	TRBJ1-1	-	TGTGCCAGCAGTTACACAAAACAGGGGGCGCAAGCTTTCTTT	CASSYTKQGAQAFF
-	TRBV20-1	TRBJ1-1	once	TGCAGTGCTCGGTTGGACACTGAAGCTTTCTTT	CSARLDTEAFF
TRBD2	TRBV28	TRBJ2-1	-	TGTGCCAGCAACGAACCCGGGGGGGGGTACTACAATGAGCAGTTCTTC	CASNEPGGGYYNEQFF
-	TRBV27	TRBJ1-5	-	TGTGCCAGCAGTTCTGCAGGGTCGCGCAATCAGCCCCAGCATTTT	CASSSAGSRNQPQHF
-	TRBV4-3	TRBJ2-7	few	TGCGCCAGCAGCCAAGATTTCCACCCCGGCTACGAGCAGTACTTC	CASSQDFHPGYEQYF
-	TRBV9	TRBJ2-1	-	TGTGCCAGCAGCGTAGATGGGGATGGGGCTTACAATGAGCAGTTCTTC	CASSVDGDGAYNEQFF